The 23 T cell receptor beta chains given below trace back to one sample, sequenced in a study of blood T cell repertoires in COVID-19. Generated by immunoSEQ multiplex PCR, the TCRdb table keeps only in-frame clones and is missing some. The table has about 160,000 clones, around 80% seen once. The sequencing sample was made of PBMCs or T cells enriched from blood (not recorded which). The source is a woman aged 50 to 65 who had recovered from COVID-19.

The chain carries TRBV19 and TRBJ2-2, with 7 bases matching TRBD1. The CDR3 totals 14 residues. Germline CDR1 and CDR2: LNHDA and SQIVND (reference sequence). The ends lost 1 base at V and 5 bases at J; junction bases unmatched: 1. The CDR3 bases are TGTGCCAGTAGTATAGCAGGGGGAACCGGGGAGCTGTTTTTT. It encodes CASSIAGGTGELFF.

This clone was found a few times. This chain uses TRBV7-3 with TRBJ2-1; 8 bases are shared with TRBD2. This CDR3 comprises 17 residues. CDR1 SGHTA and CDR2 FQGTGA come from the germline V gene. J was trimmed by 4 bases and V by 3 bases; bases with no gene match: 11. The chain's CDR3 is CASSLGGRSNFYNEQFF. As DNA, the CDR3 is TGTGCCAGCAGCTTGGGCGGGAGGTCCAATTTTTACAATGAGCAGTTCTTC.

This clone turned up a few times. The CDR3 loop is CASIMGQGRSGELFF. CDR3 in DNA: TGTGCCAGCATTATGGGACAGGGAAGGTCGGGGGAGCTGTTTTTT. V and J are TRBV6-6 and TRBJ2-2, with 9 bases identical to TRBD1. The CDR3 consists of 15 residues. Germline CDR1 is MNHNY and CDR2 is SVGAGI (reference sequence). Unmatched junction bases numbered 11, after V lost 7 bases and J lost 8 bases.

The V and J genes are TRBV7-2 and TRBJ1-6; TRBD1 matches 10 bases. This CDR3 has 15 amino acids. Unmatched junction bases numbered 11, after V lost 1 base and J lost 17 bases. From germline, CDR1 is SGHTA and CDR2 FQGNSA. Here the CDR3 DNA reads TGTGCCAGCAGCTTAGACGCGACAGGGGGCATGCCGATCCACTTT. Protein: CASSLDATGGMPIHF. Combining the CDR3 with reference TRBV7-2 and TRBJ1-6 gives the whole variable domain GAGVSQSPSNKVTEKGKDVELRCDPISGHTALYWYRQSLGQGLEFLIYFQGNSAPDKSGLPSDRFSAERTGGSVSTLTIQRTQQEDSAVYLCASSLDATGGMPIHFGNGTRLTVT.

This clone was picked up one time. The chain recombines TRBV10-2 with TRBJ2-1, with D perhaps matching TRBD1 (6 bases). Germline lookup yields CDR1 WSHSY and CDR2 SAAADI. V was clipped by 4 bases and J by 4 bases, with 14 bases between them. The CDR3 has 15 residues. The DNA for the CDR3 is TGCGCCAGCAGTGGGTACAGGGTGGGGTACAATGAGCAGTTCTTC. Translated, it gives CASSGYRVGYNEQFF.

The chain uses TRBV19 and TRBJ1-2; 7 positions match TRBD1. Losses at the gene ends were 3 bases for V and 7 bases for J; bases not matched to a gene: 8. The CDR3 is 14 amino acids. Germline assignment: CDR1 LNHDA and CDR2 SQIVND (reference sequence). Here the CDR3 reads CASSIDAGGIGYTF. DNA of the CDR3: TGTGCCAGTAGTATTGACGCAGGGGGTATTGGCTACACCTTC.

In this sample, this clone turned up a few times. The V and J genes are TRBV19 and TRBJ2-3; D is unresolved. The germline V gene has CDR1 LNHDA and CDR2 SQIVND (reference sequence). The CDR3 length is 15 residues. V lost 3 bases, J lost 2 bases, and 12 bases lay in between. The CDR3 DNA sequence: TGTGCCAGTAGTATCGGCGGTCCGTTCACAGATACGCAGTATTTT. This translates into CASSIGGPFTDTQYF.

The J gene is TRBJ1-4, the V gene TRBV19; possible D gene TRBD1, 5 bases. CDR3 size: 15 residues. From germline, CDR1 is LNHDA and CDR2 SQIVND (reference sequence). Trimming shortened V by 4 bases and J by 5 bases, and 14 bases separated the two germline ends. DNA of the CDR3: TGTGCCAGTAGTACGATACAGGTTCGGAATGAAAAACTGTTTTTT. Translated, it gives CASSTIQVRNEKLFF.

Of note for this clone: The junction differs from germline at one of its ends, possibly a read error. The chain employs TRBV6-5 and TRBJ1-2, with D uncertain. CDR3 size: 13 residues. Germline V gene data show CDR1 as MNHEY and CDR2 as SVGAGI. CDR3: CASTYGPNYGYTF. CDR3 coding DNA: TGTGCCAGCACTTACGGGCCTAACTATGGCTACACCTTC.

V and J are TRBV7-2 and TRBJ2-2; 7 nucleotides line up with TRBD1. CDR3 length: 14 amino acids. The V segment lost 6 bases and the J segment 5 bases; nucleotides outside the gene matches: 6. Germline assignment: CDR1 SGHTA and CDR2 FQGNSA. The CDR3 region is CASRPDRVTGELFF. The CDR3 nucleotides read TGTGCCAGCAGACCTGACAGGGTGACCGGGGAGCTGTTTTTT.

This rearrangement joins TRBV19 to TRBJ2-1; the match to TRBD2 covers 10 bases. Trimming cost V 1 base and J 8 bases; bases outside gene matches: 8. Germline V gene sequence: CDR1 LNHDA, CDR2 SQIVND (reference sequence). The CDR3 consists of 16 residues. The CDR3 DNA reads TGTGCCAGTAGTATAGTGAGCGGGAGGGCCGTCTATGAGCAGTTCTTC. Encoded protein: CASSIVSGRAVYEQFF.

This sequence joins TRBV28 and TRBJ2-2, with D possibly matching TRBD1 (5 bases). V was trimmed by 6 bases and J by 7 bases, leaving 18 bases between them. Germline CDR1 and CDR2: MDHEN and SYDVKM. The CDR3 sequence is 15 residues long. Here the CDR3 reads CASRTSGIWVGELFF. The DNA for the CDR3 is TGTGCCAGCAGGACTTCAGGGATCTGGGTCGGGGAGCTGTTTTTT. The entire variable domain, with the rest obtained from reference TRBV28 and TRBJ2-2, is as follows: DVKVTQSSRYLVKRTGEKVFLECVQDMDHENMFWYRQDPGLGLRLIYFSYDVKMKEKGDIPEGYSVSREKKERFSLILESASTNQTSMYLCASRTSGIWVGELFFGEGSRLTVL.

This chain joins TRBV5-1 and TRBJ2-6; no clear D. Germline V CDR1 and CDR2: SGHRS, YFSETQ. V was trimmed by 0 bases and J by 0 bases, leaving 4 bases between them. This CDR3 comprises 15 residues. The DNA for the CDR3 is TGCGCCAGCAGCTTGGCCTTCTCTGGGGCCAACGTCCTGACTTTC. Amino acid sequence: CASSLAFSGANVLTF.

The chain joins TRBV5-4 to TRBJ2-5, with 12 bases identical to TRBD2. There are 17 residues in the CDR3. Germline values: CDR1 SGHNT, CDR2 YYREEE (reference sequence). Trimming cost V 2 bases and J 0 bases; bases outside gene matches: 5. CDR3 sequence: CASSFVLAGGYQETQYF. The DNA for the CDR3 is TGTGCCAGCAGCTTTGTTCTAGCGGGAGGGTACCAAGAGACCCAGTACTTC.

V usage is TRBV28 and J usage is TRBJ1-5, with a possible D match to TRBD1 (6 bases). This CDR3 has 14 residues. The V gene's germline CDR1 is MDHEN and CDR2 SYDVKM. V dropped 6 bases and J dropped 4 bases, with 13 bases sitting between them. CDR3 amino acids: CASSLTGLNQPQHF. In DNA, the CDR3 is TGTGCCAGCAGCCTGACAGGCCTTAATCAGCCCCAGCATTTT. The whole variable domain, filled in from reference TRBV28 and TRBJ1-5, reads DVKVTQSSRYLVKRTGEKVFLECVQDMDHENMFWYRQDPGLGLRLIYFSYDVKMKEKGDIPEGYSVSREKKERFSLILESASTNQTSMYLCASSLTGLNQPQHFGDGTRLSIL.

For the CDR3, the DNA is TGCGCCAGCAGCTTGGCCTGGGACAGGGTAGGGGGTGAGCAGTTCTTC. It codes for CASSLAWDRVGGEQFF. The rearrangement joins TRBV5-1 to TRBJ2-1; 9 bases line up with TRBD1. V gave up 0 bases and J gave up 9 bases; unmatched junction bases: 10. This CDR3 is 16 amino acids long. CDR1 is SGHRS, CDR2 YFSETQ, per germline.

This clone occurred a few times. The V gene is TRBV11-3, the J gene TRBJ1-3, with 9 bases matching TRBD1. This CDR3 region has 14 residues. Germline CDR1 reads SGHNT; CDR2 reads YENEEA. J lost 0 bases, V lost 11 bases, and 5 bases had no gene match. The CDR3 DNA is TGTGCCTGCTCGGACAGGGGCTCTGGAAACACCATATATTTT. As protein: CACSDRGSGNTIYF.

V usage is TRBV28 and J usage is TRBJ2-7; a possible D gene is TRBD2 (5 bases). The CDR3 covers 15 residues. Trimming took off 6 bases at V and 1 base at J, with 16 bases between the two ends. Germline CDR1 and CDR2: MDHEN and SYDVKM. DNA for the CDR3: TGTGCCAGCAGATCCGGACCGCGGGCTTCCTACGAGCAGTACTTC. Encoded protein: CASRSGPRASYEQYF.

This chain connects TRBV7-2 to TRBJ2-5; 9 bases map to TRBD2. V shed 3 bases and J 4 bases; nucleotides not matched to a gene: 6. Per germline, CDR1 SGHTA and CDR2 FQGNSA. The CDR3 contains 15 residues. This CDR3 is CASSLGGTSPETQYF. DNA of the CDR3: TGTGCCAGCAGCTTGGGGGGGACTAGCCCAGAGACCCAGTACTTC.

The rearrangement joins TRBV14 to TRBJ2-2, with TRBD1 as a possible D gene (5 bases). Germline assignment: CDR1 SGHDN and CDR2 FVKESK. The V end was cut by 1 base, the J end by 0 bases, with 9 bases between. This CDR3 comprises 16 residues. The CDR3 DNA is TGTGCCAGCAGCCAAGTAGGGGATGCGAACACCGGGGAGCTGTTTTTT. Translated, it gives CASSQVGDANTGELFF.

CDR3 DNA: TGTGCCAGCATAAGGGGGGGGACGGGCGAGCAGTACTTC. This translates into CASIRGGTGEQYF. The V call is TRBV2, the J call TRBJ2-7; tentatively, D is TRBD2 (7 bases). Trimming pared 7 bases from V and 6 bases from J, leaving 16 bases between. The CDR3 loop spans 13 amino acids. Germline V gene sequence: CDR1 SNHLY, CDR2 FYNNEI.

This chain connects TRBV3-1 (or the pseudogene TRBV3-2) to TRBJ1-1; no clear D gene. The CDR3 sequence is 14 residues long. Deletions cut 5 bases from V and 7 bases from J, with 17 bases between. Germline V lookup: CDR1 LGHDT, CDR2 YNNKEL (reference sequence). For the CDR3, the DNA is TGTGCCAGCAGCGGAAGGGCCCCCGAGGGTGAAGCTTTCTTT. This translates into CASSGRAPEGEAFF.

The V call is TRBV19, the J call TRBJ2-1; D unclear. There are 13 residues in the CDR3. Germline CDR1 reads LNHDA; CDR2 reads SQIVND (reference sequence). Between the trimmed V and J ends, which lost 6 bases and 4 bases, there was a span of 10 bases. The CDR3 DNA sequence: TGTGCCAGTAGGCGAACTTTATACAATGAGCAGTTCTTC. This codes for CASRRTLYNEQFF.